These 2 T cell receptor beta chains were all obtained from the same sample, sequenced in a study of blood T cell repertoires in COVID-19. Assay: immunoSEQ multiplex PCR; the TCRdb copy retains only in-frame clones and omits some. In the table there are 200,000 to 250,000 clones, around 83% of which are singletons. The sample consisted of peripheral blood. The receptors stem from a woman in her seventies with COVID-19, enrolled during active disease.

The chain recombines TRBV5-1 with TRBJ1-3; D is undetermined. Germline lookup yields CDR1 SGHRS and CDR2 YFSETQ. The ends were cut back, 4 bases at V and 2 bases at J, with 7 bases in the middle. The CDR3 spans 13 residues. The CDR3 reads CASSPAAGNTIYF. The CDR3 DNA reads TGCGCCAGCAGCCCGGCGGCTGGAAACACCATATATTTT.

This clone was observed a few times. The junction differs from germline at one of its ends, possibly a read error. V is TRBV3-1 (or the pseudogene TRBV3-2) and J is TRBJ1-1; possible D gene TRBD1, 6 bases. The germline CDR1 and CDR2 sequences are LGHDT and YNNKEL (reference sequence). CDR3 length: 13 residues. The CDR3 spells CASRRQGNAEAFF. The CDR3 bases are TGTGCCAGCAGGCGGCAGGGGAACGCTGAAGCTTTCTTT.